This entry lists 32 T cell receptor beta chains sequenced from one sample in a study of shared clonotypes between healthy human individuals. Here immunoSEQ multiplex PCR was the method, and the copy in TCRdb shows in-frame clones only, minus some. This table holds approximately 1,500,000 clones, around 95% found once. The material sequenced was naive CD4+ T cells sorted from blood. Subset defined: CD45RA+ positively selected. Receptors were obtained from a man in his thirties or forties in good health.

This clone was counted once. The chain joins TRBV5-1 to TRBJ2-7; 7 bases map to TRBD1. Per the germline V gene, CDR1 is SGHRS and CDR2 is YFSETQ. V dropped 3 bases and J dropped 5; count of bases not matched to a gene: 11. The CDR3 is 15 residues long. In DNA form, the CDR3 reads TGCGCCAGCAGCTCCAGACAGGGTCCCGGCGACGAGCAGTACTTC. Translated, it gives CASSSRQGPGDEQYF. The full variable domain, in which reference TRBV5-1 and TRBJ2-7 provide the parts outside the CDR3, is KAGVTQTPRYLIKTRGQQVTLSCSPISGHRSVSWYQQTPGQGLQFLFEYFSETQRNKGNFPGRFSGRQFSNSRSEMNVSTLELGDSALYLCASSSRQGPGDEQYFGPGTRLTVT.

The rearrangement joins TRBV2 to TRBJ2-3; D is ambiguous. CDR3 length: 16 amino acids. CDR1 SNHLY and CDR2 FYNNEI come from the germline V gene. Between the trimmed V and J ends, which lost 7 bases and 0 bases, there was a span of 17 bases. CDR3 protein: CASKAEPASSTDTQYF. In DNA form, the CDR3 reads TGTGCCAGCAAAGCTGAGCCAGCCTCTAGCACAGATACGCAGTATTTT.

The chain couples TRBV29-1 to TRBJ2-4; D not resolved. Trimming stripped 4 bases from V and 0 bases from J, with 7 bases between. Per the germline V gene, CDR1 is SQVTM and CDR2 is ANQGSEA. The CDR3 covers 13 residues. CDR3 DNA: TGCAGCGTTGGGGTTTCAGCCAAAAACATTCAGTACTTC. Protein sequence: CSVGVSAKNIQYF.

V usage is TRBV18 and J usage is TRBJ2-7, with 11 nucleotides matching TRBD1. Germline V gene lookup returns CDR1 KGHSH and CDR2 LQKENI. The CDR3 is made up of 16 amino acids. V dropped 4 bases and J dropped 5; count of bases not matched to a gene: 10. In nucleotides, the CDR3 is TGTGCCAGCTCACGCGACCCCGGGACAGGGGGTAACGAGCAGTACTTC. Its translation: CASSRDPGTGGNEQYF.

For this clone: The DNA is left out, because the CDR3 cannot be placed on it with certainty; the CDR3 is given as TCRdb lists it. The chain uses TRBV5-8 and TRBJ2-7; the listed D gene, TRBD1, was not tested against the DNA. Germline V gives CDR1 SGHTS, CDR2 YDEGEE. The CDR3 region is 12 residues in length, termini included. CDR3 protein: CASSWGVGTGLF.

V gene TRBV29-1 combines with J gene TRBJ2-1, with D perhaps TRBD2 (6 bases). Germline V CDR1 and CDR2: SQVTM, ANQGSEA. Between the trimmed V and J ends, which lost 4 bases and 7 bases, there was a span of 11 bases. The CDR3 is 12 residues long. The CDR3 protein is CSVGPGRNEQFF. The CDR3 DNA follows: TGCAGCGTTGGTCCAGGGAGGAATGAGCAGTTCTTC.

This chain uses TRBV18 with TRBJ1-1; D not resolved. The CDR3 is 12 amino acids. V gave up 2 bases and J gave up 6 bases, with 7 bases separating them. Germline CDR1 reads KGHSH; CDR2 reads LQKENI. DNA of the CDR3: TGTGCCAGCTCACCAAACAGAGCTGAAGCTTTCTTT. Encoded protein: CASSPNRAEAFF.

J is TRBJ2-5 and V is TRBV5-1; 8 nucleotides match TRBD1. V gave up 3 bases and J gave up 4 bases; unmatched junction bases: 5. The CDR3 sequence is 14 residues long. The germline V gene has CDR1 SGHRS and CDR2 YFSETQ. For the CDR3, the DNA is TGCGCCAGCAGCTCATCCGGGACAGGAGAGACCCAGTACTTC. Protein: CASSSSGTGETQYF.

The chain couples TRBV6-6 to TRBJ2-1; D unclear. Trimming removed 5 bases from V and 1 base from J, with 6 bases in between. Germline V CDR1 and CDR2: MNHNY, SVGAGI (reference sequence). CDR3 length equals 13 residues. In nucleotides, the CDR3 is TGTGCCAGCAGTCGGCTATCCTACAATGAGCAGTTCTTC. It specifies CASSRLSYNEQFF.

The V gene is TRBV27, the J gene TRBJ1-5, with 9 positions matching TRBD1. Germline CDR1 and CDR2: MNHEY and SMNVEV (reference sequence). The CDR3 runs to 16 residues. Trimming took 7 bases from V and 8 from J; bases not matched to a gene: 15. The CDR3 sequence: CASNPPRDRVIEPQHF. CDR3 in DNA: TGTGCCAGCAATCCCCCCCGGGACAGGGTAATAGAGCCCCAGCATTTT.

This clone appeared once. This chain uses TRBV10-3 with TRBJ2-1, with TRBD2 as a possible D gene (6 bases). The V end lost 11 bases, the J end lost 8 bases, and 22 bases lay between the germline ends. This CDR3 has 14 amino acids. Germline V CDR1 and CDR2: ENHRY, SYGVKD. CDR3 nucleotide sequence: TGTGCCGTAGCCGGGACTGGGCCGCGGGATGAGCAGTTCTTC. This translates into CAVAGTGPRDEQFF.

The chain uses TRBV10-3 and TRBJ1-1; 7 bases fit TRBD1. Per germline, CDR1 ENHRY and CDR2 SYGVKD. With V trimmed by 7 bases and J by 2 bases, 4 bases remained unmatched. This CDR3 is 13 amino acids long. CDR3 nucleotide sequence: TGTGCCATCACCTCAGGGGGAAACACTGAAGCTTTCTTT. Translated, it gives CAITSGGNTEAFF.

This chain joins TRBV2 and TRBJ1-5, with unresolved D. The ends were cut back, 1 base at V and 9 bases at J, with 4 bases in the middle. This CDR3 is 11 amino acids long. Germline V gene data show CDR1 as SNHLY and CDR2 as FYNNEI. This CDR3 is CASSEEGPQHF. In DNA form, the CDR3 reads TGTGCCAGCAGTGAAGAGGGGCCCCAGCATTTT.

The chain employs TRBV2 and TRBJ1-5; no firm D call. Per germline, CDR1 SNHLY and CDR2 FYNNEI. The V end lost 4 bases, the J end lost 11 bases, and 12 bases lay between the germline ends. The length of the CDR3 is 12 residues. The CDR3 sequence: CASSVGGPSQHF. The CDR3 bases are TGTGCCAGCAGTGTAGGAGGGCCCTCCCAGCATTTT. Full variable domain (outside the CDR3, taken from reference TRBV2 and TRBJ1-5): EPEVTQTPSHQVTQMGQEVILRCVPISNHLYFYWYRQILGQKVEFLVSFYNNEISEKSEIFDDQFSVERPDGSNFTLKIRSTKLEDSAMYFCASSVGGPSQHFGDGTRLSIL.

This chain uses TRBV28 with TRBJ2-3; D call uncertain. Germline CDR1 and CDR2: MDHEN and SYDVKM. CDR3 size: 11 residues. Between the trimmed V and J ends, which lost 7 bases and 4 bases, there was a span of 6 bases. The CDR3 sequence is CASTQPDTQYF. The DNA of the CDR3 is TGTGCCAGCACTCAACCAGATACGCAGTATTTT.

The rearrangement uses TRBV18 and TRBJ2-7, with 9 positions matching TRBD2. This CDR3 has 13 amino acids. Germline CDR1 and CDR2: KGHSH and LQKENI. V lost 5 bases to trimming and J lost 5 bases; unmatched junction nucleotides: 4. CDR3: CASSDSGSDEQYF. The CDR3 DNA follows: TGTGCCAGCTCAGATAGCGGGAGCGACGAGCAGTACTTC. The full variable domain, with the rest looked up from reference TRBV18 and TRBJ2-7, is NAGVMQNPRHLVRRRGQEARLRCSPMKGHSHVYWYRQLPEEGLKFMVYLQKENIIDESGMPKERFSAEFPKEGPSILRIQQVVRGDSAAYFCASSDSGSDEQYFGPGTRLTVT.

The J gene is TRBJ2-3, the V gene TRBV7-2; D gene ambiguous. CDR3 size: 12 residues. Per germline, CDR1 SGHTA and CDR2 FQGNSA. Trimming removed 2 bases from V and 14 bases from J, with 14 bases in between. CDR3 region: CASSLFVSESYF. The CDR3 DNA reads TGTGCCAGCAGCTTATTCGTGAGTGAGTCGTATTTT.

The chain combines TRBV2 with TRBJ2-7; TRBD2 matches at 16 bases. This CDR3 is 16 amino acids long. CDR1 is SNHLY, CDR2 FYNNEI, per germline. The V and J ends lost 10 bases and 2 bases, in that order; junction bases with no gene match: 8. Here the CDR3 reads CATSSGLAGGPYEQYF. CDR3 bases: TGTGCCACCTCTTCGGGACTAGCGGGAGGGCCCTACGAGCAGTACTTC.

This chain links TRBV28 with TRBJ2-7; 7 positions match TRBD1. This CDR3 region has 18 residues. Per germline, CDR1 MDHEN and CDR2 SYDVKM. V shed 4 bases and J 2 bases; nucleotides not matched to a gene: 17. This CDR3 is CASSSAGTAFGLPYEQYF. CDR3 coding DNA: TGTGCCAGCAGTTCGGCCGGGACAGCTTTTGGCTTACCCTACGAGCAGTACTTC.

The V and J genes are TRBV29-1 and TRBJ2-1; no clear D gene. The CDR3 has 12 residues. Trimming removed 4 bases at V and 8 bases at J, with 12 bases between. Germline V gives CDR1 SQVTM, CDR2 ANQGSEA. This CDR3 reads CSVVIQIDEQFF. The DNA for the CDR3 is TGCAGCGTTGTAATCCAGATTGATGAGCAGTTCTTC.

The V and J genes are TRBV19 and TRBJ1-3; D call uncertain. This CDR3 comprises 13 residues. Germline V gene data show CDR1 as LNHDA and CDR2 as SQIVND (reference sequence). V was trimmed by 6 bases and J by 1 base, leaving 7 bases between them. For the CDR3, the DNA is TGTGCCAGTAGGCCCCAGTCTGGAAACACCATATATTTT. This gives the protein CASRPQSGNTIYF.

This rearrangement joins TRBV27 to TRBJ2-5; no firm D call. This CDR3 contains 13 residues. Trimming stripped 3 bases from V and 1 base from J, with 6 bases between. Germline CDR1 and CDR2: MNHEY and SMNVEV (reference sequence). CDR3 sequence (DNA): TGTGCCAGCAGTTTCCGGGCCCAAGAGACCCAGTACTTC. This encodes CASSFRAQETQYF.

Notes on this clone: Additional DNA sequences in this sample encode the identical CDR3. The genes are TRBV9 and TRBJ2-3, with D uncertain. Germline V gene data show CDR1 as SGDLS and CDR2 as YYNGEE. V gave up 0 bases and J gave up 1 base, with 12 bases separating them. This CDR3 is built from 16 residues. The CDR3 DNA reads as TGTGCCAGCAGCGTAGACGGAAGAGTGGGCACAGATACGCAGTATTTT. Translating gives CASSVDGRVGTDTQYF. Based on the CDR3 plus reference TRBV9 and TRBJ2-3, the full variable domain is DSGVTQTPKHLITATGQRVTLRCSPRSGDLSVYWYQQSLDQGLQFLIQYYNGEERAKGNILERFSAQQFPDLHSELNLSSLELGDSALYFCASSVDGRVGTDTQYFGPGTRLTVL.

This clone has a single count. The chain has TRBV2 and TRBJ2-5; 14 bases are a match to TRBD2. Germline CDR1 and CDR2: SNHLY and FYNNEI. CDR3 length: 15 amino acids. Trimming took 5 bases from V and 2 from J; bases not matched to a gene: 1. In nucleotides, the CDR3 is TGTGCCAGCAGTTGGACTAGCGGGAGGCAAGAGACCCAGTACTTC. It translates to CASSWTSGRQETQYF.

The J gene is TRBJ2-7, the V gene TRBV2; 7 bases are a match to TRBD2. CDR3 size: 14 residues. Germline assignment: CDR1 SNHLY and CDR2 FYNNEI. The V segment lost 6 bases and the J segment 1 base; nucleotides outside the gene matches: 6. The CDR3 DNA sequence: TGTGCCAGCAGAAGGACTAGACTATCCTACGAGCAGTACTTC. The encoded protein is CASRRTRLSYEQYF.

The genes are TRBV5-5 and TRBJ2-7; 7 bases line up with TRBD1. The CDR3 has 13 amino acids. CDR1 and CDR2 from the germline V gene are SGHKS and YYEKEE (reference sequence). J was trimmed by 3 bases and V by 4 bases; bases with no gene match: 4. The CDR3 region has the DNA TGTGCCAGCAGCCGGCGACAGGGCTACGAGCAGTACTTC. It codes for CASSRRQGYEQYF.

The chain employs TRBV7-9 and TRBJ2-5; D may be TRBD2 (6 bases). The germline V gene has CDR1 SEHNR and CDR2 FQNEAQ (reference sequence). V was cut by 5 bases and J by 4 bases, with 14 bases left in between. The CDR3 sequence is 14 residues long. Here the CDR3 reads CASSHPLGGETQYF. The CDR3 DNA is TGTGCCAGCAGCCATCCACTGGGGGGAGAGACCCAGTACTTC. Combining the CDR3 with reference TRBV7-9 and TRBJ2-5 gives the whole variable domain DTGVSQNPRHKITKRGQNVTFRCDPISEHNRLYWYRQTLGQGPEFLTYFQNEAQLEKSRLLSDRFSAERPKGSFSTLEIQRTEQGDSAMYLCASSHPLGGETQYFGPGTRLLVL.

The V gene is TRBV6-1, the J gene TRBJ2-2, with TRBD2 matching over 8 bases. Germline lookup yields CDR1 MNHNS and CDR2 SASEGT. CDR3 length: 13 residues. The J segment lost 3 bases and the V segment lost 8 bases, leaving 2 bases of the junction unmatched. The CDR3 is CASVAGHTGELFF. In DNA form, the CDR3 reads TGTGCCAGCGTAGCGGGACACACCGGGGAGCTGTTTTTT.

The CDR3 bases are TGCGCCAGCAGTGAGTCCGGAGGTTGGGACAATGAGCAGTTCTTC. This sequence encodes CASSESGGWDNEQFF. J is TRBJ2-1 and V is TRBV10-1, with D possibly matching TRBD2 (5 bases). Germline V lookup: CDR1 WNHNN, CDR2 SYGVQD (reference sequence). This CDR3 has 15 amino acids. V lost 0 bases and J lost 5, with 11 bases in between.

The rearrangement links TRBV18 to TRBJ2-3; D unresolved. This CDR3 region has 16 residues. Trimming removed 2 bases from V and 3 bases from J, with 15 bases in between. Germline-derived CDR1 and CDR2 are KGHSH and LQKENI. The DNA of the CDR3 is TGTGCCAGCTCACCAAAACGATCTTCAACGACAGATACGCAGTATTTT. As protein: CASSPKRSSTTDTQYF.

The V gene is TRBV7-8, the J gene TRBJ2-7; weak D call: TRBD1 (5 bases). Trimming cost V 4 bases and J 1 base, with 14 bases left between them. Germline V gives CDR1 SGHVS, CDR2 FQNEAQ. The CDR3 consists of 15 residues. The CDR3 DNA sequence: TGTGCCAGCAGCTACACAGGTTCTGGTTCCTACGAGCAGTACTTC. Its protein product is CASSYTGSGSYEQYF.

In DNA form, the CDR3 reads TGTGCCAGCAGCTTTGACAGGGGCGACACTGAAGCTTTCTTT. Its translation: CASSFDRGDTEAFF. The genes are TRBV7-3 and TRBJ1-1; 8 bases align to TRBD1. Germline CDR1 SGHTA, CDR2 FQGTGA. This CDR3 contains 14 residues. V lost 3 bases, J lost 3 bases, and 3 bases stayed unmatched.